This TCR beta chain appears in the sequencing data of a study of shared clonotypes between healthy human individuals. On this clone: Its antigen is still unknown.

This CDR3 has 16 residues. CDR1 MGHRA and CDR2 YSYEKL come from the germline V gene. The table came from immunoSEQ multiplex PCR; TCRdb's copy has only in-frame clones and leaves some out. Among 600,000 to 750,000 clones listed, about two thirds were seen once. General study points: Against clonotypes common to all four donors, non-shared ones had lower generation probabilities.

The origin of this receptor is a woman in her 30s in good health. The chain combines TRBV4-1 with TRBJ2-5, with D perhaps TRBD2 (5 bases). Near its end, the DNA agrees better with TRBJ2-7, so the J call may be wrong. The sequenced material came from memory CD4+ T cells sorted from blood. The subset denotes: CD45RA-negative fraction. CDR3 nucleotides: TGCGCCAGCAGCCAAGAACGTGGCAAGCGGACCTACGAGCAGTACTTC. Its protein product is CASSQERGKRTYEQYF.